This T cell receptor (beta chain) was sequenced for a study of blood T cells in healthy people across ages. Study-wide points: One million T cells yielded diversity estimates that were considered underestimates.

A J-beta primer mix and a sample-barcoded 5' primer were used in a second PCR of roughly 6 to 11 cycles. Each TCR beta cDNA got a 12-nucleotide random molecular identifier. Via MiXCR, TCRdb re-called the 5' RACE reads, giving one row per CDR3 protein. In the table there are hundreds of thousands of distinct CDR3 sequences, roughly 32% of which are singletons. As for this clonotype: Its target is unknown. This may arise from a read error, as a much more abundant clone is one base away.

Germline trimming cut 6 bases from V and 1 base from J; bases unmatched to any gene: 11. Looked up from germline, CDR1 is MNHNS and CDR2 is SASEGT. This CDR3 contains 17 residues. Sample donors were healthy Caucasian individuals that came from Russia, aged 6 to 90. For every donor, a draw yielded ten milliliters of peripheral blood. The sequencing input was blood. V gene TRBV6-1 combines with J gene TRBJ1-5; 8 bases are shared with TRBD1. The TCR comes from a woman of 80 years or more in good health. Here the CDR3 reads CASRLTQGALSNQPQHF. As DNA, the CDR3 is TGTGCCAGCAGGCTAACCCAGGGGGCATTAAGCAATCAGCCCCAGCATTTT.